This is a list of T cell receptor beta chains from one sample in a study of T cells in localized non-small cell lung cancer. Generated by immunoSEQ multiplex PCR, the TCRdb table keeps only in-frame clones and is missing some. The table has tens of thousands of clones, 88% seen once. The specimen comprised PBMCs, sampled before any cancer treatment. The source is a man aged 40-75 years with stage II lung adenocarcinoma. The CDR3 runs from the conserved cysteine through the conserved F or W. Fields, in order: J gene, V gene, clone size, D gene, CDR3 DNA, CDR3 protein. A D gene is named only where the DNA matches it firmly. The size of a clone is reported for some rows only, either as once, few or many, or as a class for expanded clones.

j_gene: TRBJ2-1; v_gene: TRBV6-4; abundance: .; d_gene: .; CDR3nt: TGTGCCAGCAGTGTAGGAGGTGAGCAGTTCTTC; CDR3aa: CASSVGGEQFF
j_gene: TRBJ2-5; v_gene: TRBV6-5; abundance: .; d_gene: .; CDR3nt: TGTGCCAGCAGCCGGGGACACGGGGGACAGACCCAGTACTTC; CDR3aa: CASSRGHGGQTQYF
j_gene: TRBJ2-1; v_gene: TRBV7-6; abundance: .; d_gene: .; CDR3nt: TGTGCCAGCAGCTTAGAGCCTCAGGGGATCTCCAATGAGCAGTTCTTC; CDR3aa: CASSLEPQGISNEQFF
j_gene: TRBJ2-1; v_gene: TRBV19; abundance: .; d_gene: .; CDR3nt: TGTGCCAGTTCCGGGTCCTGGAGGGTGGAGCAGTTCTTC; CDR3aa: CASSGSWRVEQFF
j_gene: TRBJ2-5; v_gene: TRBV6-5; abundance: .; d_gene: .; CDR3nt: TGTGCCAGCAGTTATGGTCGGGAGACCCAGTACTTC; CDR3aa: CASSYGRETQYF
j_gene: TRBJ2-3; v_gene: TRBV28; abundance: .; d_gene: .; CDR3nt: TGTGCCAGCAGTTCAGGGGTCGATACGCAGTATTTT; CDR3aa: CASSSGVDTQYF
j_gene: TRBJ1-1; v_gene: TRBV4-1; abundance: few; d_gene: .; CDR3nt: TGCGCCAGCAGCCAATCCCGACAGGCCAACACTGAAGCTTTCTTT; CDR3aa: CASSQSRQANTEAFF
j_gene: TRBJ1-4; v_gene: TRBV4-2; abundance: once; d_gene: .; CDR3nt: TGTGCCAGCAGCCAACCTAGTATAGAACTGTTTTTT; CDR3aa: CASSQPSIELFF
j_gene: TRBJ2-5; v_gene: TRBV5-5; abundance: .; d_gene: TRBD2; CDR3nt: TGTGCCAGCAGCTTCCATAGCGGGGAAGAGACCCAGTACTTC; CDR3aa: CASSFHSGEETQYF
j_gene: TRBJ2-7; v_gene: TRBV4-1; abundance: .; d_gene: .; CDR3nt: TGCGCCAGCAGCCAAGGACAAAGCGCGTCCTACGAGCAGTACTTC; CDR3aa: CASSQGQSASYEQYF
j_gene: TRBJ1-5; v_gene: TRBV6-5; abundance: large; d_gene: .; CDR3nt: TGTGCCAGCGGCCTGGACAGAACACAGCCCCAGCATTTT; CDR3aa: CASGLDRTQPQHF
j_gene: TRBJ2-5; v_gene: TRBV28; abundance: .; d_gene: .; CDR3nt: TGTGCCAGCTCCCCGGCGGCGGATCTTACGAAGACCCAGTACTTC; CDR3aa: CASSPAADLTKTQYF
j_gene: TRBJ1-6; v_gene: TRBV6-5; abundance: .; d_gene: .; CDR3nt: TGTGCCAGCAGTCTTCGGGGGGATAATTCACCCCTCCACTTT; CDR3aa: CASSLRGDNSPLHF
j_gene: TRBJ2-7; v_gene: TRBV6-5; abundance: .; d_gene: .; CDR3nt: TGTGCCAGCACCTCAAGGGGGTTTTCGGACTACGAGCAGTACTTC; CDR3aa: CASTSRGFSDYEQYF
j_gene: TRBJ1-5; v_gene: TRBV2; abundance: .; d_gene: TRBD1; CDR3nt: TGTGCCAGCAGTGGAGGGACAGTCCAGCCCCAGCATTTT; CDR3aa: CASSGGTVQPQHF
j_gene: TRBJ2-3; v_gene: TRBV6-4; abundance: .; d_gene: .; CDR3nt: TGTGCCAGCAGTGACGCCCAAACCTGGGACACAGATACGCAGTATTTT; CDR3aa: CASSDAQTWDTDTQYF
j_gene: TRBJ2-5; v_gene: TRBV18; abundance: .; d_gene: .; CDR3nt: TGTGCCAGCTCACCACGGACAGAAGAGACCCAGTACTTC; CDR3aa: CASSPRTEETQYF
j_gene: TRBJ2-5; v_gene: TRBV30; abundance: few; d_gene: .; CDR3nt: TGTGCCTGGAGCAGGTCACGGGGGGAGACCCAGTACTTC; CDR3aa: CAWSRSRGETQYF
j_gene: TRBJ1-1; v_gene: TRBV5-1; abundance: few; d_gene: .; CDR3nt: TGCGCCAGCAGCTTGGATTTGAACACTGAAGCTTTCTTT; CDR3aa: CASSLDLNTEAFF
j_gene: TRBJ2-3; v_gene: TRBV10-3; abundance: .; d_gene: .; CDR3nt: TGTGCCATCAGGAGCACAGATACGCAGTATTTT; CDR3aa: CAIRSTDTQYF
j_gene: TRBJ1-2; v_gene: TRBV28; abundance: .; d_gene: .; CDR3nt: TGTGCCAGCAGGCAATACCTACTGGGGGGCTACACCTTC; CDR3aa: CASRQYLLGGYTF
j_gene: TRBJ2-7; v_gene: TRBV7-8; abundance: .; d_gene: TRBD2; CDR3nt: TGTGCCAGCAGCAAGACTAGCGGGAGGGCCTCCGGGGCCGAGCAGTACTTC; CDR3aa: CASSKTSGRASGAEQYF
j_gene: TRBJ2-5; v_gene: TRBV4-1; abundance: .; d_gene: .; CDR3nt: TGCGCCAGCAGCTCCCCGGGTAGAGAAGAGACCCAGTACTTC; CDR3aa: CASSSPGREETQYF
j_gene: TRBJ1-3; v_gene: TRBV28; abundance: .; d_gene: .; CDR3nt: TGTGCCAGCAGTTTTAGTCGGACCACTGGAAACACCATATATTTT; CDR3aa: CASSFSRTTGNTIYF
j_gene: TRBJ2-7; v_gene: TRBV6-6; abundance: .; d_gene: .; CDR3nt: TGTGCCAGCACCTCAAGGGGGTTTTCGGACTACGAGCAGTACTTC; CDR3aa: CASTSRGFSDYEQYF
j_gene: TRBJ2-7; v_gene: TRBV9; abundance: medium-sized; d_gene: .; CDR3nt: TGTGCCAGCAGCCCAGAGGGGGGAGTGGAAGAGCAGTACTTC; CDR3aa: CASSPEGGVEEQYF
j_gene: TRBJ1-2; v_gene: TRBV27; abundance: .; d_gene: .; CDR3nt: TGTGCCAGCAGTTCCGGCAGGGAGGACTATGGCTACACCTTC; CDR3aa: CASSSGREDYGYTF
j_gene: TRBJ2-1; v_gene: TRBV4-2; abundance: .; d_gene: TRBD2; CDR3nt: TGTGCCAGCAGCCAAGATCTAGAGCGGGGGAATGAGCAGTTCTTC; CDR3aa: CASSQDLERGNEQFF
j_gene: TRBJ1-5; v_gene: TRBV7-2; abundance: .; d_gene: .; CDR3nt: TGTGCCAGCAGCTTAGAGGACTATAGCAATCAGCCCCAGCATTTT; CDR3aa: CASSLEDYSNQPQHF
j_gene: TRBJ1-5; v_gene: TRBV18; abundance: .; d_gene: TRBD1; CDR3nt: TGTGCCAGCTCACTAACCGGGACAGGTGACCAGCCCCAGCATTTT; CDR3aa: CASSLTGTGDQPQHF
j_gene: TRBJ1-3; v_gene: TRBV9; abundance: .; d_gene: TRBD1; CDR3nt: TGTGCCAGCAGCTGGAACAGGGGTAATGGAAACACCATATATTTT; CDR3aa: CASSWNRGNGNTIYF
j_gene: TRBJ1-4; v_gene: TRBV5-4; abundance: once; d_gene: .; CDR3nt: TGTGCCAGCAGCTTGGGGGGGACCCTTAATGAAAAACTGTTTTTT; CDR3aa: CASSLGGTLNEKLFF
j_gene: TRBJ2-3; v_gene: TRBV4-1; abundance: .; d_gene: TRBD2; CDR3nt: TGCGCCAGCAGGCCAGACGGACTAGCGGGATTTAGCACAGATACGCAGTATTTT; CDR3aa: CASRPDGLAGFSTDTQYF
j_gene: TRBJ2-7; v_gene: TRBV7-9; abundance: few; d_gene: TRBD1; CDR3nt: TGTGCCAGCAGCTTATTAGGGGGCCGTACAACCTACGAGCAGTACTTC; CDR3aa: CASSLLGGRTTYEQYF
j_gene: TRBJ2-2; v_gene: TRBV7-7; abundance: once; d_gene: .; CDR3nt: TGTGCCAGCAGCCGCGGCGGGAACACCGGGGAGCTGTTTTTT; CDR3aa: CASSRGGNTGELFF
j_gene: TRBJ1-6; v_gene: TRBV30; abundance: .; d_gene: .; CDR3nt: TGTGCCTGGAGTTCAATGGGGGAGAATTCACCCCTCCACTTT; CDR3aa: CAWSSMGENSPLHF
j_gene: TRBJ2-1; v_gene: TRBV27; abundance: .; d_gene: TRBD2; CDR3nt: TGTGCCAGCAGGCTAGAGAGGCGGGGGGGAGGGCAGTTCTTC; CDR3aa: CASRLERRGGGQFF
j_gene: TRBJ1-6; v_gene: TRBV4-2; abundance: .; d_gene: .; CDR3nt: TGTGCCAGCAGCTTGGCAAAGGGCTCTAATTCACCCCTCCACTTT; CDR3aa: CASSLAKGSNSPLHF
j_gene: TRBJ1-2; v_gene: TRBV5-6; abundance: .; d_gene: TRBD1; CDR3nt: TGTGCCAGCAGCAAGACAGGGGTTGACACCTTC; CDR3aa: CASSKTGVDTF
j_gene: TRBJ2-1; v_gene: TRBV10-2; abundance: .; d_gene: .; CDR3nt: TGCGCCAGCAGCGAGCAAACAGGACTCACTCAGTTCTTC; CDR3aa: CASSEQTGLTQFF
j_gene: TRBJ2-7; v_gene: TRBV4-3; abundance: .; d_gene: TRBD1; CDR3nt: TGCGCCAGCAGCCAAGATCGGGGACAGGGCTACGAGCAGTACTTC; CDR3aa: CASSQDRGQGYEQYF
j_gene: TRBJ1-3; v_gene: TRBV27; abundance: .; d_gene: .; CDR3nt: TGTGCCAGCATAAGCTCTGGAAACACCATATATTTT; CDR3aa: CASISSGNTIYF
j_gene: TRBJ2-5; v_gene: TRBV18; abundance: once; d_gene: .; CDR3nt: TGTGCCAGCTCGTCGGGGCCAGAAGAGACCCAGTACTTC; CDR3aa: CASSSGPEETQYF
j_gene: TRBJ2-1; v_gene: TRBV29-1; abundance: .; d_gene: TRBD2; CDR3nt: TGCAGCGTTGAAAACGGCGGGACTAGCGGGAGGGAAGTTGAAGGTGAGCAGTTCTTC; CDR3aa: CSVENGGTSGREVEGEQFF
j_gene: TRBJ2-5; v_gene: TRBV7-3; abundance: .; d_gene: .; CDR3nt: TGTGCCAGCAGCTTCGAGACAAAGGGGACCCAGTACTTC; CDR3aa: CASSFETKGTQYF
j_gene: TRBJ2-7; v_gene: TRBV29-1; abundance: .; d_gene: .; CDR3nt: TGCAGCGTTGAAGATCTCCAGGGGGGAGAGCAGTACTTC; CDR3aa: CSVEDLQGGEQYF
j_gene: TRBJ2-7; v_gene: TRBV6-5; abundance: .; d_gene: .; CDR3nt: TGTGCCAGCAGTTACAGGGTGGCCTACGAGCAGTACTTC; CDR3aa: CASSYRVAYEQYF
j_gene: TRBJ1-2; v_gene: TRBV29-1; abundance: once; d_gene: .; CDR3nt: TGCAGCGTTGAGCCCTCGAAAATTGGGTGGTACACCTTC; CDR3aa: CSVEPSKIGWYTF